The sequence of this T cell receptor (beta chain) was determined in a study of cytomegalovirus exposure and HLA in healthy donors. Primers: 60 Vbeta forward and 13 Jbeta reverse. Some clones are missing from TCRdb's copy, which holds only in-frame ones; the method was immunoSEQ multiplex PCR. The sample contains around 92,000 clones, around 80% of which appear only once. The TCR sequence derives from a young man in good health and CMV-seronegative. The sequenced sample consisted of PBMCs.

The chain's CDR3 is CSVKTGMTYEQYF. The CDR3 DNA is TGCAGCGTAAAAACGGGGATGACCTACGAGCAGTACTTC. V and J are TRBV29-1 and TRBJ2-5; the D gene is possibly TRBD2 (5 bases). The DNA end favors TRBJ2-7, so the J call may be wrong. Germline V gene sequence: CDR1 SQVTM, CDR2 ANQGSEA. This CDR3 is built from 13 residues.